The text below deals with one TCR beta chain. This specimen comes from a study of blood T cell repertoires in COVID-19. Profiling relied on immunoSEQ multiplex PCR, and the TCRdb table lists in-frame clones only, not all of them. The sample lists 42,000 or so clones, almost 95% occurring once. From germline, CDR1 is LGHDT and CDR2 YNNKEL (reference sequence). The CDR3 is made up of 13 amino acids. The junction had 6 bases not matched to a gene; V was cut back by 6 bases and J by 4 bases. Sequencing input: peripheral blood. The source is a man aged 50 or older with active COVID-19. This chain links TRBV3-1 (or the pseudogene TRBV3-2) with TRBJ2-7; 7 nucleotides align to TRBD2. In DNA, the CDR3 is TGTGCCAGCAGTCGTACAGCGGGGTACGAGCAGTACTTC. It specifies CASSRTAGYEQYF.